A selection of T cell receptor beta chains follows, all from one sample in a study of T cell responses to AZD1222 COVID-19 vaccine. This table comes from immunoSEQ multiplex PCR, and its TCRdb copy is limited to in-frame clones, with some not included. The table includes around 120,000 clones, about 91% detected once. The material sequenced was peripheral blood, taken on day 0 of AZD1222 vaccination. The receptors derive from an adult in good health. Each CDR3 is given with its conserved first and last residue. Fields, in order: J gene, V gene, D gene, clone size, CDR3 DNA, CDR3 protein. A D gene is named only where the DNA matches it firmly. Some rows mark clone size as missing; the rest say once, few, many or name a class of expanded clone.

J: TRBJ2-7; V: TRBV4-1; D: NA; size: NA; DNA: TGCGCCAGCAGCCAAGGAGGGTCAGGGAGGGAGCAGTACTTC; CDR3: CASSQGGSGREQYF
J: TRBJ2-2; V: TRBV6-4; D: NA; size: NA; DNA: TGTGCCAGCAGTAGCGGCAACACCGGGGAGCTGTTTTTT; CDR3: CASSSGNTGELFF
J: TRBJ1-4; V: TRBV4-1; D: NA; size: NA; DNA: TGCGCCAGCAGCCCCCGACAGAGTGCAACTAATGAAAAACTGTTTTTT; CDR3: CASSPRQSATNEKLFF
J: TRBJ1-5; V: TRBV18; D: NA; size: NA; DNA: TGTGCCAGCTCCCGGACAGCTATTCAAGATCAGCCCCAGCATTTT; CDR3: CASSRTAIQDQPQHF
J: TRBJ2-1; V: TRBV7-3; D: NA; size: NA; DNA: TGTGCCGGACGCCGGAGGTCCCTTTGGCCCTACAATGAGCAGTTCTTC; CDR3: CAGRRRSLWPYNEQFF
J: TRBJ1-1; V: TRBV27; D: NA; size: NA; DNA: TGTGCCAGCAGTTTATCGGCCGGTGCCTTGGTGTACACTGAAGCTTTCTTT; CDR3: CASSLSAGALVYTEAFF
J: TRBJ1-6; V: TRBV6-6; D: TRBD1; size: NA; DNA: TGTGCCAGCAGTTCATCCGGGACAGGGGGAAATTCACCCCTCCACTTT; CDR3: CASSSSGTGGNSPLHF
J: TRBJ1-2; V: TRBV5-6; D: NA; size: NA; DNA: TGTGCCAGCAGCCCGGCTGGAGGGGGAGACTATGGCTACACCTTC; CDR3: CASSPAGGGDYGYTF
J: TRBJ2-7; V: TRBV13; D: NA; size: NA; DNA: TGTGCCAGCAGCTTAATCCGGAGGGGACCGGGAAAATGGGAGCAGTACTTC; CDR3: CASSLIRRGPGKWEQYF
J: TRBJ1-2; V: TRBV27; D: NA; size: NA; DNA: TGTGCCAGCAGTTCGCAACCCGGGAGGGGAGGCTACACCTTC; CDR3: CASSSQPGRGGYTF
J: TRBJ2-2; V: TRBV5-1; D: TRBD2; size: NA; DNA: TGCGCCAGCAGCTTGGGACTAGCGGGAGGGCCGACCGGGGAGCTGTTTTTT; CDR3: CASSLGLAGGPTGELFF
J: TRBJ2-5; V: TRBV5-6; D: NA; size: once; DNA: TGTGCCAGCAGCTTTAGAGAGACCCAGTACTTC; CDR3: CASSFRETQYF
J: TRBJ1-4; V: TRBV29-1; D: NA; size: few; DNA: TGCAGCGTTATCGGGCCTGAGGGAGAAAAACTGTTTTTT; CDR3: CSVIGPEGEKLFF
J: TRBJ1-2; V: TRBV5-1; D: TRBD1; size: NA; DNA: TGCGCCAGCAGCCAAGGGACAGCTAACTATGGCTACACCTTC; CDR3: CASSQGTANYGYTF
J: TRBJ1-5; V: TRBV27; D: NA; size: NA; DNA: TGTGCCAGCAGTGGGGCAGGGCAAGTTCAGCCCCAGCATTTT; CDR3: CASSGAGQVQPQHF
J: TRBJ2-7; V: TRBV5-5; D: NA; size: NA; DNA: TGTGCCAGCAGCTTGACAGGTTACTCCTACGAGCAGTACTTC; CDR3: CASSLTGYSYEQYF
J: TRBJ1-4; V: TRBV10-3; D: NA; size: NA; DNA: TGTGCCACCCGATCGACAGGTCCAACTAATGAAAAACTGTTTTTT; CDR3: CATRSTGPTNEKLFF
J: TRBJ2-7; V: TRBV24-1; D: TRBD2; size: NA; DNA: TGTGCCACAGGACTAGCGGGGACCTACGAGCAGTACTTC; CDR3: CATGLAGTYEQYF
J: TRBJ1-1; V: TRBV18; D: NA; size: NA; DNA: TGTGCCAGCTCACAGTCCCCCTTAGGGGTTGGCACTGAAGCTTTCTTT; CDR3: CASSQSPLGVGTEAFF
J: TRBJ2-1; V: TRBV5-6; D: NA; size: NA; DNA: TGTGCCAGCAGCTTGTGGTCAGGCAAAGGGGTCCACAATGAGCAGTTCTTC; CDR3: CASSLWSGKGVHNEQFF
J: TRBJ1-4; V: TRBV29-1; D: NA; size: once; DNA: TGCAGCGCTTCATGGGGACGTAATGAAAAACTGTTTTTT; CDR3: CSASWGRNEKLFF
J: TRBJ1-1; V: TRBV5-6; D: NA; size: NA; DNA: TGTGCCAGCAGCTTGTTGGGGTTGTACACTGAAGCTTTCTTT; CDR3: CASSLLGLYTEAFF
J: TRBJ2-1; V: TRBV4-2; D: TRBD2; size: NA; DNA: TGTGCCAGCAGCCAAGATCGGGGGTCTAGCGGGACCCGAGAGCAGTTCTTC; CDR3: CASSQDRGSSGTREQFF
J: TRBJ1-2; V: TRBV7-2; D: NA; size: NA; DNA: TGTGCCAGCAGCTTAGACACCATGGTTCGCACCTTC; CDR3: CASSLDTMVRTF
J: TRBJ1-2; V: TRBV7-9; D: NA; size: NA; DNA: TGTGCCAGCAGCCACCTCCGACGGCGCAGGGATGGCTACACCTTC; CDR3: CASSHLRRRRDGYTF
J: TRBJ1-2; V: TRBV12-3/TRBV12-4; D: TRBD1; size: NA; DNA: TGTGCCAGCAGCCAACAGGGGGCTTACACCTTC; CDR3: CASSQQGAYTF
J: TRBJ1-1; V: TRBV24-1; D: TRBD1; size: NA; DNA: TGTGCCACCAGTTATGGACCGAACCGGGACAGGGGGCGCTTCACTGAAGCTTTCTTT; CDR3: CATSYGPNRDRGRFTEAFF
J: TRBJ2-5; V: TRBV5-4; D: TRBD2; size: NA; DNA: TGTGCCAGCAGCCCCGGACTAGGCCGACCAAAAGAGACCCAGTACTTC; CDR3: CASSPGLGRPKETQYF
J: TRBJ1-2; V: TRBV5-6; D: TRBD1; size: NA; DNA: TGTGCCAGCAGCCGGGACAGGAACTATGGCTACACCTTC; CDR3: CASSRDRNYGYTF
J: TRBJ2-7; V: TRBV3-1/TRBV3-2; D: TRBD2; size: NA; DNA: TGTGCCAGCAGCCGAAGACTAGCGGGAGGCTTGGACGAGCAGTACTTC; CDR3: CASSRRLAGGLDEQYF
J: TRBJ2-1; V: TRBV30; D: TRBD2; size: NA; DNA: TGTGCCTGGAGTGTTCCTAGCGGGATGTACAATGAGCAGTTCTTC; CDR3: CAWSVPSGMYNEQFF
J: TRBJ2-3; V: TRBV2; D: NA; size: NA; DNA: TGTGCCAGCACTTCACCAACGAGGGGCACAGATACGCAGTATTTT; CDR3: CASTSPTRGTDTQYF
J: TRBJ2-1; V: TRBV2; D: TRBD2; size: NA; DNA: TGTGCCAGCAGAGGGGGACTAGCGGGAGTGAATGAGCAGTTCTTC; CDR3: CASRGGLAGVNEQFF
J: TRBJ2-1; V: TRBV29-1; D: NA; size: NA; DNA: TGCAGCGTTAATCAGGGCGTAGCGACCTACAATGAGCAGTTCTTC; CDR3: CSVNQGVATYNEQFF
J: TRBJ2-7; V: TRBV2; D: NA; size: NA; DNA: TGTGCCAGCTCGCCTCTGTCTCGGGCCTACGAGCAGTACTTC; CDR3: CASSPLSRAYEQYF
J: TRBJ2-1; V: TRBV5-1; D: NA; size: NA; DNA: TGCGCCAGCAGCTTGGCTAATTCCAATGAGCAGTTCTTC; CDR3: CASSLANSNEQFF
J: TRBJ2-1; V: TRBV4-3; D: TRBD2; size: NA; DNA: TGCGCCAGCAGCCAAGGTACGGGACTAGCGCAGTACAATGAGCAGTTCTTC; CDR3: CASSQGTGLAQYNEQFF
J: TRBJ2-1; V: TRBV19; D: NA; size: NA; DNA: TGTGCCAGTAGTATGACTAGCTACAATGAGCAGTTCTTC; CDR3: CASSMTSYNEQFF
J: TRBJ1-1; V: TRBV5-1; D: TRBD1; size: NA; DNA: TGCGCCAGCAGCCTGGACAGGGGAGGAGAAGCTTTCTTT; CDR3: CASSLDRGGEAFF
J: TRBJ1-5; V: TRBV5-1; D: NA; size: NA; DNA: TGCGCCAGCAGCTTAGCTCCCAATCAGCCCCAGCATTTT; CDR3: CASSLAPNQPQHF
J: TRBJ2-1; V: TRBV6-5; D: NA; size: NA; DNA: TGTGCCAGCAAAATAGCGGTTGGATACAATGAGCAGTTCTTC; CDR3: CASKIAVGYNEQFF
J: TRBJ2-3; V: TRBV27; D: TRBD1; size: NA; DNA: TGTGCCAGTACAGGGGCAGATACGCAGTATTTT; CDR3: CASTGADTQYF
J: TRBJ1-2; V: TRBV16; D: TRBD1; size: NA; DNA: TGTGCCAGCAGCCAATCGGGACAGGGGGCGGATGGCTACACCTTC; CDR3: CASSQSGQGADGYTF
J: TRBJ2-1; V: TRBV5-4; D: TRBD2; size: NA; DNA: TGTGCCAGCAGCCCCGTGGCTAGCGGCTACAATGAGCAGTTCTTC; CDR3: CASSPVASGYNEQFF
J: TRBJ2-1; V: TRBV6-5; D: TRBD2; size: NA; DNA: TGTGCCAGCAGGGTAGCGGGAGACTGGAATGAGCAGTTCTTC; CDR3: CASRVAGDWNEQFF
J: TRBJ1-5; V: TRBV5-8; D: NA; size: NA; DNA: TGTGCCAGCAGCCCGGGGACACGAGATCAGCCCCAGCATTTT; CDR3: CASSPGTRDQPQHF
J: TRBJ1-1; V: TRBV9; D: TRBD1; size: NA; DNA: TGTGCCAGCAGCACCCGGGACAGGGTCTTGAACACTGAAGCTTTCTTT; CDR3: CASSTRDRVLNTEAFF
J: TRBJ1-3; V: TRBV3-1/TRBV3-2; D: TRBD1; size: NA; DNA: TGTGCCAGCAGCCAAGTACGCCTAGGACAGGTCAGCTCTGGAAACACCATATATTTT; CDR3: CASSQVRLGQVSSGNTIYF
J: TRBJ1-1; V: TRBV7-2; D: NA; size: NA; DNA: TGTGCCAGCAGCTTAAGTCTGGACACTGAAGCTTTCTTT; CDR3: CASSLSLDTEAFF
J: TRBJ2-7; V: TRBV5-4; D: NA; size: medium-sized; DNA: TGTGCCAGCAGCTTGCTTCCCCAGAACCGCTACGAGCAGTACTTC; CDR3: CASSLLPQNRYEQYF
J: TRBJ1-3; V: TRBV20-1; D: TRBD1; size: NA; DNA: TGCAGTGCTAGTAGGGACGACAGGGGGACGTCTGGAAACACCATATATTTT; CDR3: CSASRDDRGTSGNTIYF
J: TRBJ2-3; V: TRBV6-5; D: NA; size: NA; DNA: TGTGCCAGCAGTTACGCCTCAGGGACAGATACGCAGTATTTT; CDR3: CASSYASGTDTQYF
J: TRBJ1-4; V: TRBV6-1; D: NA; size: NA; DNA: TGTGCCAGCAGTGAATTTCGGCGAATTGTGGGGCCTAATGAAAAACTGTTTTTT; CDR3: CASSEFRRIVGPNEKLFF
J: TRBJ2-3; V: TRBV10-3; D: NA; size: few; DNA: TGTGCCATCAGTGGTTCAGGCACCACAGATACGCAGTATTTT; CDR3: CAISGSGTTDTQYF
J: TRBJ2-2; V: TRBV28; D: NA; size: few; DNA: TGTGCCAGCACTTCCGGGAGCACCGGGGAGCTGTTTTTT; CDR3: CASTSGSTGELFF
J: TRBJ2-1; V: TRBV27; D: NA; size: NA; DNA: TGTGCCAGCAGTGTCGACGCCAGCTCCTACAATGAGCAGTTCTTC; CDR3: CASSVDASSYNEQFF
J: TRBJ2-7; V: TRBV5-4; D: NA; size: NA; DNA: TGTGCCAGCAGCTTGGCCTCTGGCGGGGGCCTCTACGAGCAGTACTTC; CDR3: CASSLASGGGLYEQYF